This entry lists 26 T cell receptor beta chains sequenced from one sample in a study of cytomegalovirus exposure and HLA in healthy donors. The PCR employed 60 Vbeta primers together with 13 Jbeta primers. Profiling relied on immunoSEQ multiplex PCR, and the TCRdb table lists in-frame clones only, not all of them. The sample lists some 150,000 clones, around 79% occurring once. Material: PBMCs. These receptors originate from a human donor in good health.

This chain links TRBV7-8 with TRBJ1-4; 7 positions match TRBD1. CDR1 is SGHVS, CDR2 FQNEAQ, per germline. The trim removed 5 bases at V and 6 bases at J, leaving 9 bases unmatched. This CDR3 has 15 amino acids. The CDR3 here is CASSPTDRRDEKLFF. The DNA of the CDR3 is TGTGCCAGCAGCCCGACGGACAGGAGGGATGAAAAACTGTTTTTT. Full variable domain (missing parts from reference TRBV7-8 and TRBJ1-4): GAGVSQSPRYKVAKRGQDVALRCDPISGHVSLFWYQQALGQGPEFLTYFQNEAQLDKSGLPSDRFFAERPEGSVSTLKIQRTQQEDSAVYLCASSPTDRRDEKLFFGSGTQLSVL.

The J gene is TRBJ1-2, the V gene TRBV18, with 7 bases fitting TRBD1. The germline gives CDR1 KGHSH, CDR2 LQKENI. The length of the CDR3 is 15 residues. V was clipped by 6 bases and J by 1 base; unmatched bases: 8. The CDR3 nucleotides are TGTGCCAGCTCCCCCACGGGGACAGTTAACTATGGCTACACCTTC. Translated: CASSPTGTVNYGYTF.

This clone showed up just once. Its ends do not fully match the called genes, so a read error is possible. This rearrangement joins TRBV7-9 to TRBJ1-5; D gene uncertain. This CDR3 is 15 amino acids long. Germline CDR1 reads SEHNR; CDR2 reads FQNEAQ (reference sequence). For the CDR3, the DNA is TGTGCCAGCAGCGATTTCCGGGAGACGGGTCAGCCCCAGCGTTTT. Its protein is CASSDFRETGQPQRF.

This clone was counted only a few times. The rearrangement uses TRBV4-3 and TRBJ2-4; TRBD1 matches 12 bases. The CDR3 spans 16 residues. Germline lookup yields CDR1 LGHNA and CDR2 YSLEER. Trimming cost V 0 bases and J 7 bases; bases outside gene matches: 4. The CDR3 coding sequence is TGCGCCAGCAGCCAAGATCTTGGGACAGGGGGCAACATTCAGTACTTC. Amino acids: CASSQDLGTGGNIQYF.

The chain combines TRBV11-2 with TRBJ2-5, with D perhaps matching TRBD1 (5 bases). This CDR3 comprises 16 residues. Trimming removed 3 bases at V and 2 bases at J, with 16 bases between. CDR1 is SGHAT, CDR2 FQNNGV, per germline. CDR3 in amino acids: CASSLVAGMVQETQYF. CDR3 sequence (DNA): TGTGCCAGCAGCTTGGTTGCAGGGATGGTACAAGAGACCCAGTACTTC.

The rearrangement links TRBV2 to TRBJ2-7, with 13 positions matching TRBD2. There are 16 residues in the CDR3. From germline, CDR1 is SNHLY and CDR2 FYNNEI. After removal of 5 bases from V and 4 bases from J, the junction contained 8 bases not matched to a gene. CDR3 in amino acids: CASSPGLAGVGYEQYF. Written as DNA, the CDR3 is TGTGCCAGCAGTCCCGGACTAGCGGGAGTGGGTTACGAGCAGTACTTC.

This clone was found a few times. The CDR3 DNA reads TGTGCCAGCAGTTTACAGGGGCGAATTAATGGCTACACCTTC. Translating gives CASSLQGRINGYTF. V is TRBV2 and J is TRBJ1-2; 7 nucleotides agree with TRBD1. This CDR3 has 14 residues. V dropped 5 bases and J dropped 6; count of bases not matched to a gene: 9. CDR1 is SNHLY and CDR2 is FYNNEI in the germline V gene.

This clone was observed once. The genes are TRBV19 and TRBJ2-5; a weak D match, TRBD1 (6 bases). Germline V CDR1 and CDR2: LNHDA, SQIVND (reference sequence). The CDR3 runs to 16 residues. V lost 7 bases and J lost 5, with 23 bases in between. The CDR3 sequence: CASKYIAWGPEETQYF. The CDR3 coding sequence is TGTGCCAGTAAATATATTGCGTGGGGGCCAGAGGAGACCCAGTACTTC.

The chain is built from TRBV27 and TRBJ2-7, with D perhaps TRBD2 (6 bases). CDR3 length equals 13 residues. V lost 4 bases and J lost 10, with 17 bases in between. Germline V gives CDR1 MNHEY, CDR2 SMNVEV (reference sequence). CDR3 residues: CASSSVPGLDQYF. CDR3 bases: TGTGCCAGCAGTTCGGTGCCGGGACTCGACCAGTACTTC.

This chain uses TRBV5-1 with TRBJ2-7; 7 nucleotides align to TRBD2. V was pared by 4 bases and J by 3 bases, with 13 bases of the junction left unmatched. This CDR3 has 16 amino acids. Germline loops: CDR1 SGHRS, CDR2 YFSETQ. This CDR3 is CASSPGGRQYNYEQYF. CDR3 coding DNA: TGCGCCAGCAGCCCGGGGGGTAGACAATACAACTACGAGCAGTACTTC.

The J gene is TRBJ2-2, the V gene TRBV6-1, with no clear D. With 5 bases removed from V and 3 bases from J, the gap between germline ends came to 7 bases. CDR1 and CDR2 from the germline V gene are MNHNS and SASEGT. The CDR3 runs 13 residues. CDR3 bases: TGTGCCAGCAGTCCACAACACACCGGGGAGCTGTTTTTT. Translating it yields CASSPQHTGELFF.

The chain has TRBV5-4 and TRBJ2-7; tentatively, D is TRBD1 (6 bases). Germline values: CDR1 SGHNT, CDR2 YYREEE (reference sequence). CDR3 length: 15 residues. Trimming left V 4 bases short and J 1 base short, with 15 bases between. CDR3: CASSATGRASYEQYF. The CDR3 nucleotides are TGTGCCAGCAGCGCGACAGGTCGGGCGTCCTACGAGCAGTACTTC.

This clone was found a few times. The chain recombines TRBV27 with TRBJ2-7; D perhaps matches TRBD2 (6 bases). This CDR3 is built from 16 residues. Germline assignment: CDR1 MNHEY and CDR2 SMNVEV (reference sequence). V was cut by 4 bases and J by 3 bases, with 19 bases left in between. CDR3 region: CASSYLQGGPGYEQYF. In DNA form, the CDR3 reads TGTGCCAGCAGTTACCTCCAGGGAGGACCCGGCTACGAGCAGTACTTC.

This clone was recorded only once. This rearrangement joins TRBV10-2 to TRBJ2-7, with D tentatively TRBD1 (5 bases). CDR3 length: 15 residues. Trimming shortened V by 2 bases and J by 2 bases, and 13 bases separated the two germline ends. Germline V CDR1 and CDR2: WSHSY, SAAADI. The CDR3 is CASSEPLDNAYEQYF. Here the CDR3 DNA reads TGCGCCAGCAGTGAGCCTCTGGACAACGCCTACGAGCAGTACTTC.

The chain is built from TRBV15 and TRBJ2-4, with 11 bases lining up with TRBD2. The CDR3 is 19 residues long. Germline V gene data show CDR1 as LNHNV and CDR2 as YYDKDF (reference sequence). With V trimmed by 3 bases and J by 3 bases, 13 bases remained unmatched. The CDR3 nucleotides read TGTGCCACCAGCAGCTCGGGGGTAGCGGGGGGGCATGTCAAAAACATTCAGTACTTC. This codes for CATSSSGVAGGHVKNIQYF.

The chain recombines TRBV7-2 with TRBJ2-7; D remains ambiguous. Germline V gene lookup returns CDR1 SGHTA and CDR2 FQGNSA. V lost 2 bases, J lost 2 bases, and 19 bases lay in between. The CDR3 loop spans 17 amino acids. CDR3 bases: TGTGCCAGCAGCTTATATATCGACACCACATTTACCTACGAGCAGTACTTC. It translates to CASSLYIDTTFTYEQYF.

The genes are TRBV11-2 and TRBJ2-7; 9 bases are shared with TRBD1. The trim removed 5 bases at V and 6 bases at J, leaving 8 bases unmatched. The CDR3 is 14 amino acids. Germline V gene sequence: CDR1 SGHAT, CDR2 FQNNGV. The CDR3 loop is CASSPLTGGGEQYF. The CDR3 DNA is TGTGCCAGCAGCCCCCTGACAGGGGGTGGCGAGCAGTACTTC.

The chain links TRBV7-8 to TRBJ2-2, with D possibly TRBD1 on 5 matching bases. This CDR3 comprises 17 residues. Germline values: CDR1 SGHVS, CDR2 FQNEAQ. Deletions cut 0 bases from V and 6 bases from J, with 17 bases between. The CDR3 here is CASSLASGPTRAGELFF. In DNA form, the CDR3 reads TGTGCCAGCAGCTTAGCATCCGGTCCTACCAGGGCCGGGGAGCTGTTTTTT.

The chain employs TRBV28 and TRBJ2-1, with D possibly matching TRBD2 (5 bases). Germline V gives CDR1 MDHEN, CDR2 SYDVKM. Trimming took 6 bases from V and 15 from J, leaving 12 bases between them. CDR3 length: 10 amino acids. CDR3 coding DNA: TGTGCCAGCAGCTCGGGAAAGTGGTTCTTC. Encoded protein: CASSSGKWFF.

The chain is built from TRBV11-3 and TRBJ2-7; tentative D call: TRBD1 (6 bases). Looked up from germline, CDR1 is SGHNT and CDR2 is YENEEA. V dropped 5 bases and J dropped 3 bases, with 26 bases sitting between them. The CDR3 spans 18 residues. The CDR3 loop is CASSGRSDRPPGVYEQYF. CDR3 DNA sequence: TGTGCCAGCAGCGGACGAAGTGACCGGCCACCAGGGGTCTACGAGCAGTACTTC.

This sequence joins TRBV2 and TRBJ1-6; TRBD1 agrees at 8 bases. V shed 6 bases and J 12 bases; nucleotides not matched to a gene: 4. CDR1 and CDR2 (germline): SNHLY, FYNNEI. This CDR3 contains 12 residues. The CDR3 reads CASRGTGGPLHF. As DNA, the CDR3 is TGTGCCAGCAGAGGAACAGGGGGACCCCTCCACTTT.

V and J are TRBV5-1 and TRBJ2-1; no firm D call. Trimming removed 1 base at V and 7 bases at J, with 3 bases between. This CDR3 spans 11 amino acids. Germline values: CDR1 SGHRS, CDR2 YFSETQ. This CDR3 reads CASSLYNEQFF. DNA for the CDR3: TGCGCCAGCAGCTTGTATAATGAGCAGTTCTTC.

DNA of the CDR3: TGTGCCAGCAGTCCCCCGACTAGCGGGGAAGAGACCCAGTACTTC. Residues: CASSPPTSGEETQYF. This chain links TRBV6-5 with TRBJ2-5, with 11 positions matching TRBD2. Germline trimming cut 5 bases from V and 3 bases from J; bases unmatched to any gene: 5. The CDR3 extends over 15 amino acids. The germline gives CDR1 MNHEY, CDR2 SVGAGI.

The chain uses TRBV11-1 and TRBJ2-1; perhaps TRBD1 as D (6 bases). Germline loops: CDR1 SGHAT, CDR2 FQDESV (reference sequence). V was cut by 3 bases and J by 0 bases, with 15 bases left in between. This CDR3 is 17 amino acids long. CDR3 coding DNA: TGTGCCAGCAGCTTCAGGGGCCCCCTTAGCTCCTACAATGAGCAGTTCTTC. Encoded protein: CASSFRGPLSSYNEQFF.

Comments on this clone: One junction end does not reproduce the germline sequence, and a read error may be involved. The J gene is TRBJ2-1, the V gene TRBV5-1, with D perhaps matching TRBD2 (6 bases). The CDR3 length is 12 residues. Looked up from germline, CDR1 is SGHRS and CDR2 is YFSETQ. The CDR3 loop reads CASSLAGSRVLF. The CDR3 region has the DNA TGCGCCAGCAGCTTGGCCGGGAGTAGGGTACTCTTC.

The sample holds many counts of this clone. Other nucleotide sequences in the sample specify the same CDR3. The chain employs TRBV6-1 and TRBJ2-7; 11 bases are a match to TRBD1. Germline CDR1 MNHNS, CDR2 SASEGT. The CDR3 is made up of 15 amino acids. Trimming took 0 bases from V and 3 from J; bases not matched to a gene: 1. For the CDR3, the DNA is TGTGCCAGCAGTGAAGCCGGGACAGGGGGCTACGAGCAGTACTTC. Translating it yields CASSEAGTGGYEQYF.